The source of this T cell receptor beta chain is a study of T cell repertoires in cytomegalovirus infection. Study context: CMV infection plus the matching HLA type was flagged by public TCR beta signatures. General study points: Ex vivo responses were dominated by HLA-C-restricted CMV-specific TCR beta clonotypes. Adding up the frequency of public TCR beta families identified people who carried CMV plus the relevant HLA.

Notes on this clonotype: What it recognizes is unknown.

The germline CDR1 and CDR2 sequences are SGHVS and FQNEAQ. CDR3 length: 14 amino acids. V was pared by 5 bases and J by 4 bases, with 14 bases between. Via MiXCR, TCRdb re-called the reads, giving one row per CDR3 protein. The sample comprises 150,000 to 200,000 distinct CDR3 sequences, roughly 27% of which are singletons, and about 31% rests with the top ten. Material for sequencing was PBMCs. V usage is TRBV7-8 and J usage is TRBJ1-2; TRBD1 is a possible D gene (5 bases). The TCR comes from a human donor in good health (CMV status not recorded). Some clones in this sample may be carry-over from other donors' samples. The CDR3 region is CASSPLGGSYGYTF. CDR3 in DNA: TGTGCCAGCAGCCCGCTCGGGGGATCCTATGGCTACACCTTC.